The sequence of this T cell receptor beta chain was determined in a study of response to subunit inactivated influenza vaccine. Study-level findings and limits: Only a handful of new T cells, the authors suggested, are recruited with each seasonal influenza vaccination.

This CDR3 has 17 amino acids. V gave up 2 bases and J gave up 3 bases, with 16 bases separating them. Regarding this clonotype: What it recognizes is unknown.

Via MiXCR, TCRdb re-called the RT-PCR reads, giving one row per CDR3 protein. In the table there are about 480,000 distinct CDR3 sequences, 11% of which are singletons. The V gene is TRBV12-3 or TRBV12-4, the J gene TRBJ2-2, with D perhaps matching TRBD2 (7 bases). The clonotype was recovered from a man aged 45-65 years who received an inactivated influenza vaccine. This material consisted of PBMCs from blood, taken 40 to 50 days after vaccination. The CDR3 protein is CASSLLVGGLDTGELFF. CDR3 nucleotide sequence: TGTGCCAGCAGTTTATTGGTCGGGGGGCTTGACACCGGGGAGCTGTTTTTT.